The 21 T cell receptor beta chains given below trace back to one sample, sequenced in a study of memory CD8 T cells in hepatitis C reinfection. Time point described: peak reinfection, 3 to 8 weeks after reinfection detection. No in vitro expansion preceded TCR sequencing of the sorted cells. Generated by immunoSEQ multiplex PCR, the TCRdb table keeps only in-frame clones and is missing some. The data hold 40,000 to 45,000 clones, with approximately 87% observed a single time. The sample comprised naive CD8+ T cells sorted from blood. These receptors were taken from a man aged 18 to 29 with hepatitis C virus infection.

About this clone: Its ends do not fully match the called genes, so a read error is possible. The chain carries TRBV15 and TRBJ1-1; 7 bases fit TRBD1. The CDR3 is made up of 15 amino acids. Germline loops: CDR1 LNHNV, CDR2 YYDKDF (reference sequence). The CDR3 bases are TGTGCCACCAGCACCGAGTCGACAGGGAACCCTGAAGCTTTCTTT. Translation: CATSTESTGNPEAFF.

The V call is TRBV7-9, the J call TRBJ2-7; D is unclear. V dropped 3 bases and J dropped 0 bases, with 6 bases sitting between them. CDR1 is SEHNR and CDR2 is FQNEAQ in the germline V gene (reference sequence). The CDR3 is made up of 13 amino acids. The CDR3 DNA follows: TGTGCCAGCAGCTTTGAGAACTCCTACGAGCAGTACTTC. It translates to CASSFENSYEQYF.

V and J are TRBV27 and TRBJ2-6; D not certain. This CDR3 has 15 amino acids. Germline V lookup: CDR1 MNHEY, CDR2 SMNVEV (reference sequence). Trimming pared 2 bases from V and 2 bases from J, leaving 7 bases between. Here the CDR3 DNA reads TGTGCCAGCAGTTTACAGTTGGCTGGGGCCAACGTCCTGACTTTC. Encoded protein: CASSLQLAGANVLTF.

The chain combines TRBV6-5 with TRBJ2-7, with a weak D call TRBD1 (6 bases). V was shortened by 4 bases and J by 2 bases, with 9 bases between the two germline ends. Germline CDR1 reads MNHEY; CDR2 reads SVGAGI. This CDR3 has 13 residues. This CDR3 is CASSFGQTYEQYF. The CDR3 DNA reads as TGTGCCAGCAGTTTCGGACAGACCTACGAGCAGTACTTC.

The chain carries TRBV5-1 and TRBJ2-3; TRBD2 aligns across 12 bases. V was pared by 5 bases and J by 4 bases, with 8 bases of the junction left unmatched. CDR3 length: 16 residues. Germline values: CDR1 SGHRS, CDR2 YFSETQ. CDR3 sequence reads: CASSPETSGRPDTQYF. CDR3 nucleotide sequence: TGCGCCAGCAGTCCCGAGACTAGCGGGAGACCAGATACGCAGTATTTT.

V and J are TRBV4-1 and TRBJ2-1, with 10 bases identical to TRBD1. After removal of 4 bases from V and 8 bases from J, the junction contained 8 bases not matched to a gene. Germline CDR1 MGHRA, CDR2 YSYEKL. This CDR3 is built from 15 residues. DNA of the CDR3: TGCGCCAGCAGCCGCCGGGACAGGGGACCGGATGAGCAGTTCTTC. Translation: CASSRRDRGPDEQFF.

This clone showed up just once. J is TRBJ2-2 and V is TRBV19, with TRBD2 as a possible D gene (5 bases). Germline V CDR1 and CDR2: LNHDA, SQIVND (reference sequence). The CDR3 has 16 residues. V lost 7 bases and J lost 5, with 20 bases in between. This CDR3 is CASILTTSPGTGELFF. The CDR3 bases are TGTGCCAGTATTCTGACTACATCCCCGGGGACCGGGGAGCTGTTTTTT.

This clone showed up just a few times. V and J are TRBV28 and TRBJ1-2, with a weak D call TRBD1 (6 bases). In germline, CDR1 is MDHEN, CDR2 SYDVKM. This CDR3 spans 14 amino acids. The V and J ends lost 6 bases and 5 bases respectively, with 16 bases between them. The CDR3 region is CASSPGVGGYGYTF. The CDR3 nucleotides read TGTGCCAGCAGCCCAGGGGTTGGAGGATATGGCTACACCTTC.

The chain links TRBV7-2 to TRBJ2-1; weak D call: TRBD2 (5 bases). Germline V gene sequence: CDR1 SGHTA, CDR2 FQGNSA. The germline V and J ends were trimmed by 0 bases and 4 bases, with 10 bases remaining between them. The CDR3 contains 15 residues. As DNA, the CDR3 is TGTGCCAGCAGCTTAGCGAGGCTAGCTTACAATGAGCAGTTCTTC. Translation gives CASSLARLAYNEQFF.

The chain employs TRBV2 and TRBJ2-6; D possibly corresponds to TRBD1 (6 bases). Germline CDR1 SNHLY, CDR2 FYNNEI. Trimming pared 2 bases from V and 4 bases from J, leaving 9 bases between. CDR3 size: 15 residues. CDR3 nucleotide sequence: TGTGCCAGCAGTGAAAACAGGGCGGGGGCCAACGTCCTGACTTTC. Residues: CASSENRAGANVLTF.

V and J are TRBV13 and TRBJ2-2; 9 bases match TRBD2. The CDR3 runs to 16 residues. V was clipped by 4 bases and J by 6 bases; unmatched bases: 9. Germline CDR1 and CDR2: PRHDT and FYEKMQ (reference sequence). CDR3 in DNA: TGTGCCAGCAGCTCCCCTAGCGGGATAAACGCCGGGGAGCTGTTTTTT. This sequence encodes CASSSPSGINAGELFF.

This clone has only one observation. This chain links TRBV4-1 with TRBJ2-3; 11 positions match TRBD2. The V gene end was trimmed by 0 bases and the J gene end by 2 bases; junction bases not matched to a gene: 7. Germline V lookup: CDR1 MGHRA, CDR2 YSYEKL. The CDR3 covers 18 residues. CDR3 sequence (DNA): TGCGCCAGCAGCCAAGACCTTCTAGCGGGGGGCCCCACAGATACGCAGTATTTT. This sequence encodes CASSQDLLAGGPTDTQYF.

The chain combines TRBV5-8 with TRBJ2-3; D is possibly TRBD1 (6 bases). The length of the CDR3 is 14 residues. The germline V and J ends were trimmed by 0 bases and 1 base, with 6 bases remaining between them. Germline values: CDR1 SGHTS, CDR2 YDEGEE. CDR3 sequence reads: CASSLGTGTDTQYF. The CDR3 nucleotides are TGTGCCAGCAGCTTGGGGACAGGCACAGATACGCAGTATTTT.

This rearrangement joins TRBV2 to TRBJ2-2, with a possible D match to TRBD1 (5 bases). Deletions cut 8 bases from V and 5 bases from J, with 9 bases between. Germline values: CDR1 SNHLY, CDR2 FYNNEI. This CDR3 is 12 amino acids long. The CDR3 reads CASRRVTGELFF. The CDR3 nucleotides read TGTGCCAGCCGCAGGGTTACCGGGGAGCTGTTTTTT.

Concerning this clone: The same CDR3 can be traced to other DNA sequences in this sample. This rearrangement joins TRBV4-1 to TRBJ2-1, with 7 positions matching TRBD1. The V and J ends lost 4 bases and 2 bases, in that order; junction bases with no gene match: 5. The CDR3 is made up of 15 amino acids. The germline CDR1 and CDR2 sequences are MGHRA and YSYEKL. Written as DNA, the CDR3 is TGCGCCAGCAGCCTAGGGGACAGTCCCTACAATGAGCAGTTCTTC. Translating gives CASSLGDSPYNEQFF.

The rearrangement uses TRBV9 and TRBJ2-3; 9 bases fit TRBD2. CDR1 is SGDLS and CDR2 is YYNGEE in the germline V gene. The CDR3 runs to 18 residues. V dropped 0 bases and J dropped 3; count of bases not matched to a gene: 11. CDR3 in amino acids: CASSVDYGSGRFTDTQYF. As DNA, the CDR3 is TGTGCCAGCAGCGTAGATTATGGTAGCGGGAGATTTACAGATACGCAGTATTTT.

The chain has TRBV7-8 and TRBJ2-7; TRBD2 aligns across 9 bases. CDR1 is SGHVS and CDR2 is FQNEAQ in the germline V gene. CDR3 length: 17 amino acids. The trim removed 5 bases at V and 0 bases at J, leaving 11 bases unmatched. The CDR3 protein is CASSPAGAGGLSYEQYF. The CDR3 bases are TGTGCCAGCAGCCCGGCGGGAGCGGGAGGTCTCTCCTACGAGCAGTACTTC.

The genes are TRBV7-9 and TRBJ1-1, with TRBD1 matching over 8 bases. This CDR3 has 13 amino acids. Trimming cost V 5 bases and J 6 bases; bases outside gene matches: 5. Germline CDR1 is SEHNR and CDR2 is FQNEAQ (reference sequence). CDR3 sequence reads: CASSPTGGPEAFF. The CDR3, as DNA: TGTGCCAGCAGCCCCACAGGGGGACCTGAAGCTTTCTTT.

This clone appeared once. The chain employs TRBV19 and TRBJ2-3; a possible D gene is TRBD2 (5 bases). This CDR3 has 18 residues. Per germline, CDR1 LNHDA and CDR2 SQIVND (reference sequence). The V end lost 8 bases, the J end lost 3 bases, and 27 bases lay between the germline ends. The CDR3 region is CASPKQGPGTKLTDTQYF. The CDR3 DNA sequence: TGTGCCAGTCCAAAACAAGGCCCGGGAACCAAATTAACAGATACGCAGTATTTT.

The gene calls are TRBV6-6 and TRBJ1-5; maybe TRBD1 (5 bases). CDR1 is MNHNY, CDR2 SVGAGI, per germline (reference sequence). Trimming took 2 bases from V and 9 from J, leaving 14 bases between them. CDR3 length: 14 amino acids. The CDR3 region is CASSYGAGSGPQHF. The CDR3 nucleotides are TGTGCCAGCAGTTACGGGGCAGGCTCAGGGCCCCAGCATTTT.

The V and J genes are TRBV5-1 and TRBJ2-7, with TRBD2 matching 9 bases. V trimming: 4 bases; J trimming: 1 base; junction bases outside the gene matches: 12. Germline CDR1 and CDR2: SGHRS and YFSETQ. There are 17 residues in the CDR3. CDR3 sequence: CASSLLLAGPNSYEQYF. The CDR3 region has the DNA TGCGCCAGCAGCCTACTGCTAGCGGGGCCCAATTCCTACGAGCAGTACTTC.